This record covers a single T cell receptor beta chain. Its antigen remains unknown. PCR amplification relied on 60 Vbeta primers (plus 13 Jbeta primers). Profiled with immunoSEQ multiplex PCR; TCRdb holds only in-frame clones, not every one. The repertoire holds about 100,000 clones, about 75% seen once, with approximately 4.3% in the top ten. The sample belongs to a study of cytomegalovirus exposure and HLA in healthy donors. Overall study results and limits: The study put about 180 TCR beta chains on its list as cytomegalovirus-associated.

CDR3 size: 14 residues. The germline V gene has CDR1 MDHEN and CDR2 SYDVKM. J gave up 3 bases and V 6 bases, and 7 bases lay outside the gene matches. The chain is built from TRBV28 and TRBJ1-1, with 7 bases aligning to TRBD1. The TCR sequence derives from a woman aged 18-30 years in good health and CMV-seropositive. The material sequenced was PBMCs. CDR3 DNA sequence: TGTGCCAGCAGGATCCCGACAGGGCACACTGAAGCTTTCTTT. Translation gives CASRIPTGHTEAFF.